This entry describes one TCR beta chain. The target antigen is unknown. The authors ran a second PCR of 7 to 11 cycles using a sample-barcoded 5' primer and a J-beta primer mix. MiXCR, applied by TCRdb to the 5' RACE reads, yields one record per CDR3 protein. The sample has 1,300,000 or so distinct CDR3 sequences, roughly 60% seen once; the top ten hold approximately 7%. CDR1 is SEHNR and CDR2 is FQNEAQ in the germline V gene (reference sequence). CDR3 length: 15 residues. The data belong to a study of blood T cells in healthy people across ages. The study, taken as a whole, reports: Greater diversity and more naive CD4+ cells were seen in long-lived donors than in aged donors.

The chain links TRBV7-9 to TRBJ2-4; D is undetermined. The J call may be mistaken, given a closer DNA end match to TRBJ2-7. Input material: blood. The receptor comes from a man aged 18 to 29 in good health. The CDR3 DNA follows: TGTGCCAGCAGCTCCTCGGGCGGCAATACCTACGAGCAGTACTTC. This sequence encodes CASSSSGGNTYEQYF.